This T cell receptor beta chain was recovered during a study of shared clonotypes between healthy human individuals. In the case of this clone: Its specificity is unknown.

Study-wide results and caveats: A generally larger estimated richness was seen in naive subsets than in memory subsets.

Positive CCR7 selection of CD45RO-negative cells yielded the naive CD8 cells, and terminally differentiated effector memory CD45RA+ cells were excluded. Method: immunoSEQ multiplex PCR; TCRdb's copy keeps in-frame clones and lacks some. The repertoire holds more than 550,000 clones, with just over 90% as singletons. Germline assignment: CDR1 SEHNR and CDR2 FQNEAQ (reference sequence). This CDR3 is 14 amino acids long. With V trimmed by 1 base and J by 7 bases, 6 bases remained unmatched. The origin of this receptor is a man aged 25-45 years in good health. Sequencing used naive CD8+ T cells sorted from blood. The chain combines TRBV7-9 with TRBJ1-2; 7 bases agree with TRBD1. CDR3 DNA: TGTGCCAGCAGCTTAGACCAGGGGGAGGCTGGCTACACCTTC. This encodes CASSLDQGEAGYTF.